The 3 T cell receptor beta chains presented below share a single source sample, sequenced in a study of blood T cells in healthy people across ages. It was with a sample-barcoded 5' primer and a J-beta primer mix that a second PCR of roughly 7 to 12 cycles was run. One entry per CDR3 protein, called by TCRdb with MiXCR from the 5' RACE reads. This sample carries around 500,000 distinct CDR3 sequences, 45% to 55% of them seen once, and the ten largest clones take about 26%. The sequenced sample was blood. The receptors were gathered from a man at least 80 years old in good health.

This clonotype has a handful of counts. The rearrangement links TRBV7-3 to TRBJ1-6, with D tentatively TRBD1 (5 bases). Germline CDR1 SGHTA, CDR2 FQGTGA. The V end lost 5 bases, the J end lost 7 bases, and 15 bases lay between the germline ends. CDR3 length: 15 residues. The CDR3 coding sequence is TGTGCCAGCAGCCCCACCGGGACGCAGAATTCACCCCTCCACTTT. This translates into CASSPTGTQNSPLHF.

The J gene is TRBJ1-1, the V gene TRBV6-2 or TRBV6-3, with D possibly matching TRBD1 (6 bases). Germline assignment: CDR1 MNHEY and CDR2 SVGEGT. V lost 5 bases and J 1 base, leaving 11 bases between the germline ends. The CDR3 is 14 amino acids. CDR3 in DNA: TGTGCCAGCAGTCGAAACAGGGAGAACACTGAAGCTTTCTTT. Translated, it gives CASSRNRENTEAFF.

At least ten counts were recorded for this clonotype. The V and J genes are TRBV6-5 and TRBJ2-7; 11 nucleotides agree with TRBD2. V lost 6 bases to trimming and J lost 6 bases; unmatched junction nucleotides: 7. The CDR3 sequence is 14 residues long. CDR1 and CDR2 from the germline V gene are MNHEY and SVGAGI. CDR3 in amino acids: CASRNSGRAPEQYF. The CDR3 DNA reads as TGTGCCAGCAGAAATAGCGGGAGGGCCCCCGAGCAGTACTTC.